This TCR beta chain originates from a study of T-cell memory formation after mild COVID-19. Study-wide results and caveats: The pre-infection memory compartment contained some responding clones, suggesting cross-reactive memory joined.

The length of the CDR3 is 15 residues. CDR1 LGHDT and CDR2 YNNKEL come from the germline V gene (reference sequence). With V trimmed by 4 bases and J by 5 bases, 8 bases remained unmatched. TCRdb re-called the 5' RACE reads through MiXCR, storing one row per CDR3 protein. The sample has about 200,000 distinct CDR3 sequences, around 9.5% seen once; the top ten hold approximately 3.3%. This clonotype was found a few times. The antigen is unknown. The TCR was taken from a man younger than 35 who had mild COVID-19 (a few samples of this study predate the infection). Cell type and time point are not known. J is TRBJ1-2 and V is TRBV3-1; 9 bases align to TRBD1. Material: PBMCs or a T cell subset sorted from them (not recorded which). The CDR3 bases are TGTGCCAGCAGCCCGCAGACAGGGGGAGAGTATGGCTACACCTTC. It is translated as CASSPQTGGEYGYTF.